The 8 T cell receptor beta chains listed next were all sequenced from one sample in a study of blood T cell repertoires in COVID-19 (dated by TCRdb to the early 2020s). Library generation was performed with the immunoSEQ multiplex PCR assay. TCRdb mirrors the immuneACCESS table, restricted to in-frame sequences. Some clones are absent from its copies; in checked studies, under half trace to an unresolved V gene, and the reason for the others is unknown. Recorded for this sample are 300,000 or so clones; around 89% of them occurred a single time. The top ten hold around 6% of the sample. Sequenced input: peripheral blood. These TCRs come from a man aged 18 to 29 who had recovered from COVID-19.

V gene TRBV4-3 combines with J gene TRBJ2-2; D gene unclear. The CDR3 runs to 14 residues. Trimming pared 4 bases from V and 5 bases from J, leaving 11 bases between. In germline, CDR1 is LGHNA, CDR2 YSLEER. The DNA for the CDR3 is TGCGCCAGCAGCCTCCTACAGCTAACCGGGGAGCTGTTTTTT. Translated, it gives CASSLLQLTGELFF.

The V call is TRBV27, the J call TRBJ2-1; D call uncertain. This CDR3 spans 13 amino acids. With 4 bases removed from V and 0 bases from J, the gap between germline ends came to 4 bases. The V gene's germline CDR1 is MNHEY and CDR2 SMNVEV (reference sequence). CDR3 sequence: CASSYSSYNEQFF. CDR3 sequence (DNA): TGTGCCAGCAGTTACTCCTCCTACAATGAGCAGTTCTTC.

The chain has TRBV27 and TRBJ2-3; D unresolved. With 4 bases removed from V and 2 bases from J, the gap between germline ends came to 10 bases. CDR1 is MNHEY, CDR2 SMNVEV, per germline (reference sequence). CDR3 length: 14 residues. For the CDR3, the DNA is TGTGCCAGCAGTTCTACAGCCTACACAGATACGCAGTATTTT. Translating gives CASSSTAYTDTQYF.

V gene TRBV5-1 combines with J gene TRBJ2-3; tentative D call: TRBD2 (6 bases). The V gene lost 6 bases and the J gene lost 0 bases, with 11 bases spanning the gap. This CDR3 comprises 14 residues. Germline values: CDR1 SGHRS, CDR2 YFSETQ. This CDR3 is CASTAGTSTDTQYF. Written as DNA, the CDR3 is TGCGCCAGCACCGCGGGAACTAGCACAGATACGCAGTATTTT.

The chain couples TRBV6-6 to TRBJ2-3; TRBD2 might be the D (6 bases). Trimming cost V 2 bases and J 4 bases, with 13 bases left between them. The germline V gene encodes CDR1 MNHNY and CDR2 SVGAGI (reference sequence). The CDR3 totals 15 residues. Written as DNA, the CDR3 is TGTGCCAGCAGTTACAGGGACTCCGCTCCAGATACGCAGTATTTT. Translated: CASSYRDSAPDTQYF.

V gene TRBV5-1 combines with J gene TRBJ1-2; 7 bases are a match to TRBD1. This CDR3 is built from 15 residues. After removal of 3 bases from V and 8 bases from J, the junction contained 13 bases not matched to a gene. From germline, CDR1 is SGHRS and CDR2 YFSETQ. The CDR3 DNA sequence: TGCGCCAGCAGCTCGGAGACAGGGCGAAATTACGGCTACACCTTC. It specifies CASSSETGRNYGYTF.

The chain employs TRBV9 and TRBJ1-2, with 8 bases that match TRBD1. V lost 2 bases and J lost 5; bases outside the gene matches: 14. Germline CDR1 SGDLS, CDR2 YYNGEE. The CDR3 runs 17 residues. For the CDR3, the DNA is TGTGCCAGCAGCGTGGGGTCAGGGGGCTTCCTAGGGTATGGCTACACCTTC. Its protein product is CASSVGSGGFLGYGYTF.

To note about this clone: The junction differs from germline at one of its ends, possibly a read error. The V gene is TRBV7-7, the J gene TRBJ2-5; a weak D match, TRBD2 (5 bases). The CDR3 is 16 residues long. From germline, CDR1 is SSHAT and CDR2 FNYEAQ (reference sequence). The CDR3 DNA is TGTGCTAGCAGCTCATACACCGGACTGATGATCGAGACCCAGTACTTC. Translating gives CASSSYTGLMIETQYF.